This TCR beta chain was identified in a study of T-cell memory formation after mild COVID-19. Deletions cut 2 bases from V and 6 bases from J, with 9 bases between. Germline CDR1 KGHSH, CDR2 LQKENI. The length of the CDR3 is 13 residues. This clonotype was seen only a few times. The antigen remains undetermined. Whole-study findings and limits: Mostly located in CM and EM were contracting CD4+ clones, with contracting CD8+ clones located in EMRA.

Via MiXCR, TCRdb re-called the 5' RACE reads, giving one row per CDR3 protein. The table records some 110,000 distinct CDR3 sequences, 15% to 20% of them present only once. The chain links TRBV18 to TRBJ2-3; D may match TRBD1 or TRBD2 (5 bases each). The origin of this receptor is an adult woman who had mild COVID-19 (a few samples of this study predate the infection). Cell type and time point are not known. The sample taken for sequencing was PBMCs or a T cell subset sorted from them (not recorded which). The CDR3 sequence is CASSPGGSDTQYF. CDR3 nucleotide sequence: TGTGCCAGCTCACCAGGGGGTTCCGATACGCAGTATTTT. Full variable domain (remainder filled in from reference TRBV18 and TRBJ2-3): NAGVMQNPRHLVRRRGQEARLRCSPMKGHSHVYWYRQLPEEGLKFMVYLQKENIIDESGMPKERFSAEFPKEGPSILRIQQVVRGDSAAYFCASSPGGSDTQYFGPGTRLTVL.